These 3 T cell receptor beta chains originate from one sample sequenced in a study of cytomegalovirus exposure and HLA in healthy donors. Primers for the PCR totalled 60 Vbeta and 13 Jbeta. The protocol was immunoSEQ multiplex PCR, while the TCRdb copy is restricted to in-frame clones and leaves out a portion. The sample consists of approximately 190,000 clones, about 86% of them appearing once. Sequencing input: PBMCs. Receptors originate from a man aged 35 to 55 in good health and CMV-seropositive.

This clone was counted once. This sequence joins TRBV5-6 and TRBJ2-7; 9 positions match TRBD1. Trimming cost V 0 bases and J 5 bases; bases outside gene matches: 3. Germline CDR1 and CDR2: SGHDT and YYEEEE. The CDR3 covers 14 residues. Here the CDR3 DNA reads TGTGCCAGCAGCTTGGGACAGGGGGTCCACGAGCAGTACTTC. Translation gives CASSLGQGVHEQYF. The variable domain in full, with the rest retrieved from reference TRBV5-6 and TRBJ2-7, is DAGVTQSPTHLIKTRGQQVTLRCSPKSGHDTVSWYQQALGQGPQFIFQYYEEEERQRGNFPDRFSGHQFPNYSSELNVNALLLGDSALYLCASSLGQGVHEQYFGPGTRLTVT.

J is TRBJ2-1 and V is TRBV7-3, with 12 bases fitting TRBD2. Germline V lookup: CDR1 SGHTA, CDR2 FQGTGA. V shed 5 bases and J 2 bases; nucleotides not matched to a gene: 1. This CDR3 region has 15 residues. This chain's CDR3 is CASSRLAGAYNEQFF. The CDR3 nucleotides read TGTGCCAGCAGCCGACTAGCGGGAGCCTACAATGAGCAGTTCTTC.

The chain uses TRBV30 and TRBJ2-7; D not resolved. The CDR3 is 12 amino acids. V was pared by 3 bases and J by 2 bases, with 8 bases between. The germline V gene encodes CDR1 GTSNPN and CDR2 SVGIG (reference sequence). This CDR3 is CAWRSGTYEQYF. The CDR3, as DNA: TGTGCCTGGAGGAGTGGTACCTACGAGCAGTACTTC.